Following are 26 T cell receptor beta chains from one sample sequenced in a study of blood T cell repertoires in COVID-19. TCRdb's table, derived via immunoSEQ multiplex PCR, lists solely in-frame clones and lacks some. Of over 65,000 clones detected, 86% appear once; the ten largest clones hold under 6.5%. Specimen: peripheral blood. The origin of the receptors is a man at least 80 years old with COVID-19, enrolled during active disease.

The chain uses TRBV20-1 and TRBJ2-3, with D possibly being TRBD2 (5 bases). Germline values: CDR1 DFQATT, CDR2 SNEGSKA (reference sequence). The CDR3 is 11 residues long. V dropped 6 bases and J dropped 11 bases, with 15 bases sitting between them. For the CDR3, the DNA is TGCAGTGCGAATACTAGGCGGGTGCAGTATTTT. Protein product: CSANTRRVQYF.

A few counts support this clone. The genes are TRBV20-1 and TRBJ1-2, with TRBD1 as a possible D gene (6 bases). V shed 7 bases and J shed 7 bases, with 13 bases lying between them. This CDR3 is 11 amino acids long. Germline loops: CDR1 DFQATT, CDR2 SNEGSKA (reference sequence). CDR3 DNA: TGCAGTGGACAGGCAGGGGCTGGCTACACCTTC. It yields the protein CSGQAGAGYTF.

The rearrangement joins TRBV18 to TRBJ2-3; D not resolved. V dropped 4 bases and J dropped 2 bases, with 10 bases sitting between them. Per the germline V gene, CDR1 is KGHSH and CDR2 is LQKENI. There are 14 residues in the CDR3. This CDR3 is CASSLPLDTDTQYF. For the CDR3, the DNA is TGTGCCAGCTCACTTCCTCTAGACACAGATACGCAGTATTTT.

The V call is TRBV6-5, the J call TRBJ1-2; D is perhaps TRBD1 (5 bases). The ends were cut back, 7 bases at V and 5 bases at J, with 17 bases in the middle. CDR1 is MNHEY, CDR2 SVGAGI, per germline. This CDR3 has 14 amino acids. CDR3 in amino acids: CASTIGWGGYGYTF. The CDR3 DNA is TGTGCCAGCACCATCGGATGGGGGGGATATGGCTACACCTTC.

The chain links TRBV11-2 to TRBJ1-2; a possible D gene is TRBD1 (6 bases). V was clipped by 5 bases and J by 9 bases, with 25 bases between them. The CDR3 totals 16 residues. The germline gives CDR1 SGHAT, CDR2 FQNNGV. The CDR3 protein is CASSQGLGQGSGRYTF. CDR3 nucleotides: TGTGCCAGCAGCCAGGGGTTGGGGCAGGGAAGTGGTCGCTACACCTTC.

CDR3 sequence (DNA): TGCGCCAGCAGTTCACAGGTTTCCTACGAGCAGTACTTC. Encoded protein: CASSSQVSYEQYF. V is TRBV5-1 and J is TRBJ2-7; TRBD1 might be the D (5 bases). This CDR3 is 13 amino acids long. The germline V and J ends were trimmed by 5 bases and 1 base, with 10 bases remaining between them. From germline, CDR1 is SGHRS and CDR2 YFSETQ.

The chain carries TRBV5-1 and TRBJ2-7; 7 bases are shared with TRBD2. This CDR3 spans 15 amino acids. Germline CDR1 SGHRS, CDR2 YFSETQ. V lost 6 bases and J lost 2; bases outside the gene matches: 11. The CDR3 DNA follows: TGCGCCAGCACCCCCTTGGCGGGGGAGACCTACGAGCAGTACTTC. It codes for CASTPLAGETYEQYF.

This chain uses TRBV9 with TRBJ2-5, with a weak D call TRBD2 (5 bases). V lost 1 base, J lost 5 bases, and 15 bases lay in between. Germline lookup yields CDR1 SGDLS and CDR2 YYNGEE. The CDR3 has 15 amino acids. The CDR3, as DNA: TGTGCCAGCAGCGTATACGGCTCCTCGGGGGAGACCCAGTACTTC. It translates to CASSVYGSSGETQYF.

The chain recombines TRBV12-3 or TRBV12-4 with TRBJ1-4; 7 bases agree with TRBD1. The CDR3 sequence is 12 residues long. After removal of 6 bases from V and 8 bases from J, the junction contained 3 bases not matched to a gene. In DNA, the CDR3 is TGTGCCAGCAGCTGGGACAGCGAAAAACTGTTTTTT. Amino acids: CASSWDSEKLFF.

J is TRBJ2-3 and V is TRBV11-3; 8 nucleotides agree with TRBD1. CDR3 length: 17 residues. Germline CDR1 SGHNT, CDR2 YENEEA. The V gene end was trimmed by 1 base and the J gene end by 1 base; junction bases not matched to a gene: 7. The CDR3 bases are TGTGCCAGCAGCTTAGCTCCGACAGGGGCCGGCACAGATACGCAGTATTTT. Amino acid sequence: CASSLAPTGAGTDTQYF. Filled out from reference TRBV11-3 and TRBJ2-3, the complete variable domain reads EAGVVQSPRYKIIEKKQPVAFWCNPISGHNTLYWYLQNLGQGPELLIRYENEEAVDDSQLPKDRFSAERLKGVDSTLKIQPAELGDSAVYLCASSLAPTGAGTDTQYFGPGTRLTVL.

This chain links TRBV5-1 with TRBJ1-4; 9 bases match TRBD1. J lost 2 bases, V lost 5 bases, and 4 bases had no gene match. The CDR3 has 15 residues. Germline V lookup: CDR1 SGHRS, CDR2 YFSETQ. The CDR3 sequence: CASRPDRGTNEKLFF. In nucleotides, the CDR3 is TGCGCCAGCAGACCGGACAGGGGCACTAATGAAAAACTGTTTTTT. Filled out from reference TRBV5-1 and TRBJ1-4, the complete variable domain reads KAGVTQTPRYLIKTRGQQVTLSCSPISGHRSVSWYQQTPGQGLQFLFEYFSETQRNKGNFPGRFSGRQFSNSRSEMNVSTLELGDSALYLCASRPDRGTNEKLFFGSGTQLSVL.

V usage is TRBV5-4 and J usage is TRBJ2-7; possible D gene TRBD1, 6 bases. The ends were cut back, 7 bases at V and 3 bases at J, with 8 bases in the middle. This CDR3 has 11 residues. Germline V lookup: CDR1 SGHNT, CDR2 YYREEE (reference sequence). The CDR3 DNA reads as TGTGCCAGCGGGACACTCTACGAGCAGTACTTC. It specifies CASGTLYEQYF.

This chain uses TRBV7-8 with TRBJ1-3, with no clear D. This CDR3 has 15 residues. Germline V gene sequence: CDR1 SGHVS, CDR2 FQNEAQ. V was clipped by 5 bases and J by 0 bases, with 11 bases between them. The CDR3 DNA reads TGTGCCAGCAGCACATCCGGACTCTCTGGAAACACCATATATTTT. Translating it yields CASSTSGLSGNTIYF.

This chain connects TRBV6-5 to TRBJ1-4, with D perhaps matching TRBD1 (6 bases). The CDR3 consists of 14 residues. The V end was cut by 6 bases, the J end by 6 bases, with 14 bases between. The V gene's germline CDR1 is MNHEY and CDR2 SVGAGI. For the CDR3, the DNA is TGTGCCAGCAGAAAAGGGGGGGCTGATGAAAAACTGTTTTTT. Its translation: CASRKGGADEKLFF.

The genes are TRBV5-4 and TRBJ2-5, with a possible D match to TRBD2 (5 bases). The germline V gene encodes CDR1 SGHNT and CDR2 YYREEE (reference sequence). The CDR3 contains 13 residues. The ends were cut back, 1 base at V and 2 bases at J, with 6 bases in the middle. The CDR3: CASSLPGQETQYF. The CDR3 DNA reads TGTGCCAGCAGCTTGCCGGGGCAAGAGACCCAGTACTTC. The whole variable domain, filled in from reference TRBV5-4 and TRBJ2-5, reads ETGVTQSPTHLIKTRGQQVTLRCSSQSGHNTVSWYQQALGQGPQFIFQYYREEENGRGNFPPRFSGLQFPNYSSELNVNALELDDSALYLCASSLPGQETQYFGPGTRLLVL.

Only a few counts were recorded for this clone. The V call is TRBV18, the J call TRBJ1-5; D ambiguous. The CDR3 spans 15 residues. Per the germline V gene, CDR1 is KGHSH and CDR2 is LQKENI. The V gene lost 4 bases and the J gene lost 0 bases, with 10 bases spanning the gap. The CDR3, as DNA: TGTGCCAGCTCACGAGCGGAGTATAGCAATCAGCCCCAGCATTTT. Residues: CASSRAEYSNQPQHF.

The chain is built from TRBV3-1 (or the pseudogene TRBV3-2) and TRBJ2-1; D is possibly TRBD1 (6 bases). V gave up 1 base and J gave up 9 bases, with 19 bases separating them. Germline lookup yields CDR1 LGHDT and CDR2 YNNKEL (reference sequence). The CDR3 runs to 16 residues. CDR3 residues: CASSQAYWAGEGEQFF. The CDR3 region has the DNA TGTGCCAGCAGCCAAGCTTATTGGGCAGGGGAAGGTGAGCAGTTCTTC.

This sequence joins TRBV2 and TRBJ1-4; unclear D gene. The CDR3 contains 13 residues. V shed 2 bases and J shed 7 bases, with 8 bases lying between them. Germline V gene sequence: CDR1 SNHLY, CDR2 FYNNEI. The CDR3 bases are TGTGCCAGCAGTGAAATGAGGTCTGAAAAACTGTTTTTT. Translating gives CASSEMRSEKLFF. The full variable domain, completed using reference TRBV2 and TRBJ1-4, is EPEVTQTPSHQVTQMGQEVILRCVPISNHLYFYWYRQILGQKVEFLVSFYNNEISEKSEIFDDQFSVERPDGSNFTLKIRSTKLEDSAMYFCASSEMRSEKLFFGSGTQLSVL.

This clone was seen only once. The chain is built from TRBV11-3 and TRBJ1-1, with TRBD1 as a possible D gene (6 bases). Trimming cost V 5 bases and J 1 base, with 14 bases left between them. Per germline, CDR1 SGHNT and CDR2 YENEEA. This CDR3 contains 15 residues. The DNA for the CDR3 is TGTGCCAGCAGCCAAAACACAGGGTCGAACACTGAAGCTTTCTTT. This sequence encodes CASSQNTGSNTEAFF.

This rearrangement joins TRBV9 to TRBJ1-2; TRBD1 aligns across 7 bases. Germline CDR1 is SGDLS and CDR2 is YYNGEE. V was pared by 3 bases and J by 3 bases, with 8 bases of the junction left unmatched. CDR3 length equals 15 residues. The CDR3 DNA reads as TGTGCCAGCAGCGCCAAAGGGGGCTATGACTATGGCTACACCTTC. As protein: CASSAKGGYDYGYTF.

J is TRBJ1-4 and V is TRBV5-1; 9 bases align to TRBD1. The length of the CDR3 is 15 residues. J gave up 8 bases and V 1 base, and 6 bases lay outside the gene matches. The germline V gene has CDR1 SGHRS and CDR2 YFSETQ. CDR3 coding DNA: TGCGCCAGCAGCTTGCGGGGACAGGGAAACGAAAAACTGTTTTTT. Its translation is CASSLRGQGNEKLFF.

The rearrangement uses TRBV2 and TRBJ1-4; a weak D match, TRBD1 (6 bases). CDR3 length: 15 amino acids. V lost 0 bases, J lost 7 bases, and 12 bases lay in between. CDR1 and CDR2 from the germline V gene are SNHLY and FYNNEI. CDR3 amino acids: CASSEALGGGEKLFF. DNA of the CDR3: TGTGCCAGCAGTGAAGCGTTGGGAGGGGGTGAAAAACTGTTTTTT.

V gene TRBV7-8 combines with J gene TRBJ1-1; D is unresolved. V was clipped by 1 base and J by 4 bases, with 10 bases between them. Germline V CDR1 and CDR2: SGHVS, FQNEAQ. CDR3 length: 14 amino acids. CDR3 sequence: CASSLVGRGTEAFF. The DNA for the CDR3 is TGTGCCAGCAGCTTAGTAGGCCGGGGCACTGAAGCTTTCTTT.

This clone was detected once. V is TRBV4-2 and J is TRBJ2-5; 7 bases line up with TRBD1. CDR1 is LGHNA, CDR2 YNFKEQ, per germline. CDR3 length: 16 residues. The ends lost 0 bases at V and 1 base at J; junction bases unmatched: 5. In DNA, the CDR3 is TGTGCCAGCAGCCAAGATTGGGCAGGGGGCCAAGAGACCCAGTACTTC. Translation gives CASSQDWAGGQETQYF.

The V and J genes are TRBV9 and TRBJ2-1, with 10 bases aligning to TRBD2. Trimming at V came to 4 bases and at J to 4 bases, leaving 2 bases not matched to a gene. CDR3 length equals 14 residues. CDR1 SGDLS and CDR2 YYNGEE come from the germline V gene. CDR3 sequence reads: CASSSSGGYNEQFF. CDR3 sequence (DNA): TGTGCCAGCAGCTCTAGCGGGGGATACAATGAGCAGTTCTTC.

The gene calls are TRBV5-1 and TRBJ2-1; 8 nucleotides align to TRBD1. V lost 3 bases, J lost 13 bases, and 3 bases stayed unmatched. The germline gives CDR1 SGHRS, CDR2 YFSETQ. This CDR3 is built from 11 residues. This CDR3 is CASSYGQGQFF. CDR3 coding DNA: TGCGCCAGCAGCTATGGACAGGGTCAGTTCTTC.